These 8 T cell receptor beta chains originate from one sample sequenced in a study of blood T cell repertoires in COVID-19. Profiling relied on immunoSEQ multiplex PCR, and the TCRdb table lists in-frame clones only, not all of them. The repertoire holds some 110,000 clones, over 75% seen once, with 1.5% to 2% in the top ten. Material for sequencing was peripheral blood. These TCRs come from a human donor with active COVID-19. The donor label of this sample is uncertain.

V usage is TRBV27 and J usage is TRBJ2-5; D may be TRBD2 (6 bases). From germline, CDR1 is MNHEY and CDR2 SMNVEV (reference sequence). V was cut by 9 bases and J by 5 bases, with 25 bases left in between. The CDR3 has 16 amino acids. CDR3: CARDTTLELASETQYF. CDR3 bases: TGTGCCAGGGACACCACCCTGGAACTAGCCAGCGAGACCCAGTACTTC.

CDR3 nucleotides: TGTGCCACCGAAGATGACAGGGAGATTAATGAAAAACTGTTTTTT. Its protein product is CATEDDREINEKLFF. V and J are TRBV15 and TRBJ1-4, with 7 bases lining up with TRBD1. Looked up from germline, CDR1 is LNHNV and CDR2 is YYDKDF (reference sequence). This CDR3 is built from 15 residues. The J segment lost 4 bases and the V segment lost 8 bases, leaving 10 bases of the junction unmatched.

This sequence joins TRBV5-4 and TRBJ1-4, with TRBD1 matching over 9 bases. The junction had 2 bases not matched to a gene; V was cut back by 3 bases and J by 5 bases. This CDR3 comprises 14 residues. Germline CDR1 is SGHNT and CDR2 is YYREEE (reference sequence). For the CDR3, the DNA is TGTGCCAGCAGCTACGGACAGGGGAATGAAAAACTGTTTTTT. Its translation is CASSYGQGNEKLFF.

V is TRBV28 and J is TRBJ1-6; D ambiguous. The CDR3 covers 15 residues. Germline-derived CDR1 and CDR2 are MDHEN and SYDVKM. V was shortened by 5 bases and J by 3 bases, with 11 bases between the two germline ends. CDR3 sequence: CASSPSGYYNSPLHF. Written as DNA, the CDR3 is TGTGCCAGCAGTCCCTCGGGATACTATAATTCACCCCTCCACTTT.

This clone was counted between two and nine times. V gene TRBV18 combines with J gene TRBJ2-7, with D possibly TRBD1 on 5 matching bases. V was pared by 1 base and J by 4 bases, with 5 bases between. The CDR3 is made up of 12 amino acids. Germline assignment: CDR1 KGHSH and CDR2 LQKENI. CDR3 nucleotides: TGTGCCAGCTCACCACGACAGTACGAGCAGTACTTC. As protein: CASSPRQYEQYF.

This clone was recorded a few times. This sequence joins TRBV20-1 and TRBJ1-2; perhaps TRBD1 as D (5 bases). Trimming shortened V by 6 bases and J by 8 bases, and 13 bases separated the two germline ends. CDR1 and CDR2 from the germline V gene are DFQATT and SNEGSKA (reference sequence). This CDR3 is 11 amino acids long. The CDR3 loop reads CSAASRAGYTF. In DNA, the CDR3 is TGCAGTGCAGCCTCCAGGGCCGGCTACACCTTC.

The V and J genes are TRBV5-1 and TRBJ2-3, with D hard to call. CDR1 is SGHRS and CDR2 is YFSETQ in the germline V gene. V dropped 0 bases and J dropped 0 bases, with 11 bases sitting between them. This CDR3 is 16 amino acids long. In nucleotides, the CDR3 is TGCGCCAGCAGCTTGGCCCAGGCCCCTAGCACAGATACGCAGTATTTT. Encoded protein: CASSLAQAPSTDTQYF.

A single count supports this clone. This chain uses TRBV2 with TRBJ1-4; D not certain. Trimming removed 6 bases at V and 7 bases at J, with 15 bases between. CDR3 size: 14 residues. The germline gives CDR1 SNHLY, CDR2 FYNNEI. As DNA, the CDR3 is TGTGCCAGCAGCCTCCGAGGGCTGAGTGAAAAACTGTTTTTT. Translating it yields CASSLRGLSEKLFF.